A selection of T cell receptor beta chains follows, all from one sample in a study of blood T cells in healthy people across ages. TCRdb re-called the 5' RACE reads with MiXCR, one entry per CDR3 protein. The data contain about 2 million distinct CDR3 sequences, approximately 50% of them singletons. Sequenced sample: blood. The receptor set was obtained from a woman between 40 and 50 years old in good health. Each CDR3 is given with its conserved first and last residue. A D gene is named only where the DNA matches it firmly. The size field is filled for only some rows; it gives once, few, many or a size class.

abundance,d_gene,v_gene,j_gene,CDR3aa,CDR3nt
-,-,TRBV6-6,TRBJ2-7,CASSYQGTRPYEQYF,TGTGCCAGCAGTTATCAGGGAACCCGGCCCTACGAGCAGTACTTC
-,-,TRBV6-2/TRBV6-3,TRBJ2-3,CASSIGLCTQYF,TGTGCCAGCAGCATCGGCCTGTGTACGCAGTATTTT
-,-,TRBV28,TRBJ1-2,CASSGAVDGNYGYTF,TGTGCCAGCAGTGGGGCCGTGGACGGGAACTATGGCTACACCTTC
once,TRBD2,TRBV4-1,TRBJ2-5,CTSSQDRLAGGRGETQYF,TGCACCAGCAGCCAAGATCGCCTAGCGGGGGGACGTGGAGAGACCCAGTACTTC
few,TRBD1,TRBV10-3,TRBJ2-3,CALGRQGVDTQYF,TGTGCCCTCGGGCGACAGGGCGTTGATACGCAGTATTTT
-,-,TRBV7-9,TRBJ2-3,CASSSLLKSEPDTQYF,TGTGCCAGCAGCTCCTTGCTCAAAAGTGAGCCAGATACGCAGTATTTT
-,-,TRBV7-9,TRBJ1-1,CASSPLGTVNTEAFF,TGTGCCAGCAGCCCCCTGGGGACTGTGAACACTGAAGCTTTCTTT
-,-,TRBV29-1,TRBJ1-2,CSVGGMGLNYGYTF,TGCAGCGTTGGTGGGATGGGGCTCAACTATGGCTACACCTTC
once,TRBD1,TRBV20-1,TRBJ2-2,CSARGDRLTGELFF,TGCAGTGCTAGAGGGGACAGGCTGACCGGGGAGCTGTTTTTT
-,TRBD2,TRBV6-7,TRBJ2-7,CASSIASGGYEQYF,TGTGCCAGCAGTATCGCTAGCGGGGGTTACGAGCAGTACTTC
-,-,TRBV7-2,TRBJ1-5,CASSFTGTGSNQPQHF,TGTGCCAGCAGCTTTACAGGGACCGGGAGCAATCAGCCCCAGCATTTT